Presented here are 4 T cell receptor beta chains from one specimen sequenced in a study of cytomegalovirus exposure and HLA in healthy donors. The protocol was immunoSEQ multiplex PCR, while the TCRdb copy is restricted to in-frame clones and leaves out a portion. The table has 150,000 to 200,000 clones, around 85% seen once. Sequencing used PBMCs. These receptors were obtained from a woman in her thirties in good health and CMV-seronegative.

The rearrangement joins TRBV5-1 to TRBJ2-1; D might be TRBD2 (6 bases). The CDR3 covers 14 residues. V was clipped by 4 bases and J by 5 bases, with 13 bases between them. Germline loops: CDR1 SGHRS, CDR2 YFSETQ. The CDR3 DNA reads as TGCGCCAGCAGCAGGGGACTTTTAGACAATGAGCAGTTCTTC. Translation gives CASSRGLLDNEQFF.

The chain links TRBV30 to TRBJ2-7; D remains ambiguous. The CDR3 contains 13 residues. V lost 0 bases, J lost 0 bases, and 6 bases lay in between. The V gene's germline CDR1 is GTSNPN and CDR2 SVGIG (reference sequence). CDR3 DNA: TGTGCCTGGAGTGTGAACCTCTCCTACGAGCAGTACTTC. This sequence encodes CAWSVNLSYEQYF.

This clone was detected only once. CDR3 loop: CASTPGSETTEAFF. The CDR3 DNA follows: TGTGCCAGCACTCCAGGGTCAGAGACCACTGAAGCTTTCTTT. V usage is TRBV6-5 and J usage is TRBJ1-1, with TRBD1 as a possible D gene (5 bases). V lost 7 bases and J lost 4, with 16 bases in between. The germline CDR1 and CDR2 sequences are MNHEY and SVGAGI. The CDR3 is made up of 14 amino acids.

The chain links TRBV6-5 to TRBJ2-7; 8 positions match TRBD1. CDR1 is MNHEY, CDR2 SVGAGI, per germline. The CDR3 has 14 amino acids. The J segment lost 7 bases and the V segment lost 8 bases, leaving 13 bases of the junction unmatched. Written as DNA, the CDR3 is TGTGCCAGCCGACCTCAGACAGGGGCCAGGGAGCAGTACTTC. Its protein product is CASRPQTGAREQYF.